Detailed here is one TCR beta chain. The CDR3 length is 14 residues. From germline, CDR1 is MNHEY and CDR2 SVGAGI. V shed 5 bases and J shed 4 bases, with 9 bases lying between them. The data stem from a study of blood T cell repertoires in COVID-19. The overall study: Nucleic acid was either cDNA or gDNA, and it came from T cells, B-cell-depleted T cells, or PBMCs.

Assay: immunoSEQ multiplex PCR; the TCRdb copy retains only in-frame clones and omits some. The sample carries more than 110,000 clones, about 84% recorded once. This TCR was sampled from a human donor in a cohort sampled during active COVID-19. V and J are TRBV6-5 and TRBJ1-6; D is possibly TRBD1 (5 bases). Sample: peripheral blood. The CDR3 sequence is CASSTQGYNSPLHF. The DNA for the CDR3 is TGTGCCAGCAGTACTCAGGGATATAATTCACCCCTCCACTTT.